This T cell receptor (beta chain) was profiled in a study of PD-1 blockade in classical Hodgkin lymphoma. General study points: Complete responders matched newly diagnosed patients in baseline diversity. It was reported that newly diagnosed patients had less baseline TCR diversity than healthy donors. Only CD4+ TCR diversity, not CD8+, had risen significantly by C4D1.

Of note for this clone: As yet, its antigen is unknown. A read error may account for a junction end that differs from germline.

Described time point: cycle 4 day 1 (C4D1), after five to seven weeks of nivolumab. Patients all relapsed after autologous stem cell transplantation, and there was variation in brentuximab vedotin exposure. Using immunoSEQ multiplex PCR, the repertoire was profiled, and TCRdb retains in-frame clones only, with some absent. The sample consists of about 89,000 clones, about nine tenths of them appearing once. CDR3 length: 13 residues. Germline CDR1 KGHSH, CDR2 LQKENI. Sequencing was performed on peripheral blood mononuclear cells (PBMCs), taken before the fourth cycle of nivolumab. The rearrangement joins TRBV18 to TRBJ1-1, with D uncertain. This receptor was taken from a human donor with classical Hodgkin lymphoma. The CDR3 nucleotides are TGTACCAGCTCACCAGTGAGAGACACTGAAGCTTTCTTT. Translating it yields CTSSPVRDTEAFF.